These T cell receptor beta chains were read from a single sample in a study of blood T cell repertoires in COVID-19. Sequencing used immunoSEQ multiplex PCR; TCRdb keeps in-frame clones, though not all of them. The repertoire includes more than 100,000 clones, around 88% of them detected once, and almost 0.9% sits in the top ten. Sequencing was done on a sample of peripheral blood. The receptors come from a woman aged 45-59 years with active or convalescent COVID-19. Each CDR3 is given with its conserved first and last residue. D genes are given only for firm matches. The listing skips clone size in some rows; elsewhere it reads once, few, many or a size class.

j_gene: TRBJ2-7
d_gene: TRBD2
abundance: -
v_gene: TRBV10-2
CDR3nt: TGCGCCAGCAGCACGGGACTAGCGGGAGGTGGCAACGAGCAGTACTTC
CDR3aa: CASSTGLAGGGNEQYF

j_gene: TRBJ2-2
d_gene: TRBD2
abundance: -
v_gene: TRBV18
CDR3nt: TGTGCCAGCTCACCCCTCCCTAGCGGGGGTTACACCGGGGAGCTGTTTTTT
CDR3aa: CASSPLPSGGYTGELFF

j_gene: TRBJ1-1
d_gene: -
abundance: -
v_gene: TRBV15
CDR3nt: TGTGCCACCAGCAGAGATGAGGCAGGGGTTGGCACTGAAGCTTTCTTT
CDR3aa: CATSRDEAGVGTEAFF

j_gene: TRBJ2-1
d_gene: TRBD2
abundance: -
v_gene: TRBV6-5
CDR3nt: TGTGCCAGCAGTTACGGGACTAGCGGACACAATGAGCAGTTCTTC
CDR3aa: CASSYGTSGHNEQFF

j_gene: TRBJ1-5
d_gene: -
abundance: few
v_gene: TRBV19
CDR3nt: TGTGCCAGTAGTCCGAGGACCGGGGGTCAGCCCCAGCATTTT
CDR3aa: CASSPRTGGQPQHF

j_gene: TRBJ2-3
d_gene: TRBD2
abundance: -
v_gene: TRBV12-3/TRBV12-4
CDR3nt: TGTGCCAGCTCCGGGGGGTCCTGGGCCCCGCAGTATTTT
CDR3aa: CASSGGSWAPQYF

j_gene: TRBJ1-4
d_gene: TRBD1
abundance: -
v_gene: TRBV28
CDR3nt: TGTGCCAGCAGCCCAGGGGGCACAACTAATGAAAAACTGTTTTTT
CDR3aa: CASSPGGTTNEKLFF

j_gene: TRBJ1-1
d_gene: -
abundance: -
v_gene: TRBV6-5
CDR3nt: TGTGCCAGCACGCCCAGGGAGAACACTGAAGCTTTCTTT
CDR3aa: CASTPRENTEAFF

j_gene: TRBJ2-7
d_gene: -
abundance: -
v_gene: TRBV5-1
CDR3nt: TGCGCCAGCAGCTTGGGTCCCGACGGGTCCGAGCAGTACTTC
CDR3aa: CASSLGPDGSEQYF

j_gene: TRBJ2-1
d_gene: -
abundance: -
v_gene: TRBV10-2
CDR3nt: TGCGCCAGCAGTGAGTCGCGGGAGCAGTTCTTC
CDR3aa: CASSESREQFF

j_gene: TRBJ2-3
d_gene: TRBD2
abundance: -
v_gene: TRBV11-3
CDR3nt: TGTGCCAGCAGCTTAGGACCGGGACTAGCGGGAGGCACAGATACGCAGTATTTT
CDR3aa: CASSLGPGLAGGTDTQYF